The 17 T cell receptor beta chains reported below all come from one sample, sequenced in a study of blood T cells in healthy people across ages. A second roughly 7 to 12 cycle PCR used barcoded and J-beta primers. TCRdb called the 5' RACE reads again in MiXCR, with one record for every CDR3 protein. Seen here are about 650,000 distinct CDR3 sequences, about 50% observed once, and the top ten hold roughly 13%. The specimen was blood. Source of these receptors: a woman aged 80 or over in good health.

This clonotype was picked up many times. This chain uses TRBV29-1 with TRBJ1-1; D call uncertain. Trimming removed 5 bases from V and 0 bases from J, with 13 bases in between. The CDR3 has 14 amino acids. Germline V gives CDR1 SQVTM, CDR2 ANQGSEA. The CDR3 region is CSVRSQYMNTEAFF. DNA of the CDR3: TGCAGCGTTCGGTCACAGTACATGAACACTGAAGCTTTCTTT.

The chain uses TRBV5-1 and TRBJ1-1, with a tentative D call TRBD1 (6 bases). This CDR3 spans 14 amino acids. The V end was cut by 0 bases, the J end by 4 bases, with 10 bases between. Germline V lookup: CDR1 SGHRS, CDR2 YFSETQ. CDR3 in DNA: TGCGCCAGCAGCTTGGACAGGGTCTTCACTGAAGCTTTCTTT. The encoded protein is CASSLDRVFTEAFF.

Turning to this clonotype: Relative to the germline gene, one junction end is altered; a read error may explain this. The chain couples TRBV5-1 to TRBJ1-4; D is uncertain. The CDR3 covers 16 residues. Germline V lookup: CDR1 SGHRS, CDR2 YFSETQ. CDR3 amino acids: CASSLRGSPTNGKLFF. The CDR3 bases are TGCGCCAGCAGCTTGCGGGGATCTCCCACTAATGGAAAACTGTTTTTT.

The gene calls are TRBV7-9 and TRBJ2-2, with 8 bases aligning to TRBD1. Per the germline V gene, CDR1 is SEHNR and CDR2 is FQNEAQ (reference sequence). The CDR3 runs 15 residues. J gave up 5 bases and V 5 bases, and 7 bases lay outside the gene matches. This CDR3 is CASSGGQVGTGELFF. The CDR3 nucleotides are TGTGCCAGCAGCGGGGGACAGGTCGGAACCGGGGAGCTGTTTTTT.

This clonotype has at least ten counts. The chain uses TRBV6-6 and TRBJ2-5; 9 bases fit TRBD2. The length of the CDR3 is 14 residues. Germline CDR1 is MNHNY and CDR2 is SVGAGI (reference sequence). J was trimmed by 0 bases and V by 6 bases; bases with no gene match: 2. The CDR3 sequence: CASSRLADQETQYF. CDR3 DNA: TGTGCCAGCAGCCGACTAGCGGACCAAGAGACCCAGTACTTC.

The chain carries TRBV12-3 or TRBV12-4 and TRBJ2-3; 8 bases fit TRBD2. The CDR3 runs 16 residues. Trimming took 7 bases from V and 2 from J; bases not matched to a gene: 11. The CDR3 DNA follows: TGTGCCAGCATGTCCCGGGGGGGCCTTTACACAGATACGCAGTATTTT. Translating it yields CASMSRGGLYTDTQYF.

This clonotype turned up a few times. V gene TRBV9 combines with J gene TRBJ1-5; D gene unclear. The CDR3 loop spans 11 amino acids. The V end was cut by 0 bases, the J end by 6 bases, with 1 base between. CDR1 and CDR2 (germline): SGDLS, YYNGEE. The CDR3 region is CASSVVQPQHF. CDR3 DNA: TGTGCCAGCAGCGTAGTTCAGCCCCAGCATTTT.

This rearrangement joins TRBV12-3 or TRBV12-4 to TRBJ2-5, with a tentative D call TRBD1 (6 bases). CDR3 length equals 15 residues. The V end was cut by 7 bases, the J end by 11 bases, with 26 bases between. Here the CDR3 DNA reads TGTGCCAGCAAGCCTCAAGGACAGTCCTTTTATGAGCAGTACTTC. Translating gives CASKPQGQSFYEQYF.

This clonotype was picked up many times. This chain connects TRBV7-2 to TRBJ2-1, with D maybe TRBD2 (6 bases). Germline CDR1 and CDR2: SGHTA and FQGNSA. The CDR3 length is 16 residues. With 8 bases removed from V and 0 bases from J, the gap between germline ends came to 17 bases. The CDR3 here is CASAKMGGSSYNEQFF. The CDR3 DNA reads TGTGCCAGCGCAAAAATGGGGGGTTCCTCCTACAATGAGCAGTTCTTC. The variable domain in full, with the rest retrieved from reference TRBV7-2 and TRBJ2-1, is GAGVSQSPSNKVTEKGKDVELRCDPISGHTALYWYRQSLGQGLEFLIYFQGNSAPDKSGLPSDRFSAERTGGSVSTLTIQRTQQEDSAVYLCASAKMGGSSYNEQFFGPGTRLTVL.

Comment on this clonotype: A clone one base away is much larger, so this may be a read error. The CDR3 here is CASSYSTRVGWRTETQYF. CDR3 DNA sequence: TGTGCCAGCAGTTACTCGACCAGGGTAGGTTGGCGCACAGAGACCCAGTACTTC. V and J are TRBV6-5 and TRBJ2-5, with D possibly matching TRBD1 (5 bases). Germline lookup yields CDR1 MNHEY and CDR2 SVGAGI. V gave up 0 bases and J gave up 4 bases, with 21 bases separating them. The CDR3 length is 18 residues.

This chain connects TRBV9 to TRBJ2-1, with TRBD2 matching 13 bases. This CDR3 has 16 residues. CDR1 is SGDLS and CDR2 is YYNGEE in the germline V gene. The trim removed 4 bases at V and 5 bases at J, leaving 6 bases unmatched. The CDR3 sequence: CASSYRLAGGHNEQFF. The DNA of the CDR3 is TGTGCCAGCAGCTATAGACTAGCGGGAGGTCACAATGAGCAGTTCTTC.

This chain links TRBV12-3 or TRBV12-4 with TRBJ1-4; TRBD1 is a possible D gene (5 bases). V was pared by 5 bases and J by 7 bases, with 11 bases between. The CDR3 length is 13 residues. For the CDR3, the DNA is TGTGCCAGCAGTACAGGAGCCGGTGAAAAACTGTTTTTT. It codes for CASSTGAGEKLFF.

V and J are TRBV5-1 and TRBJ2-1; 10 nucleotides align to TRBD2. The CDR3 runs to 16 residues. CDR1 is SGHRS and CDR2 is YFSETQ in the germline V gene. V shed 0 bases, J shed 8 bases, and the junction held 8 bases outside the gene matches. The CDR3 sequence is CASSLARLAGDDEQFF. The CDR3 nucleotides are TGCGCCAGCAGCTTGGCTCGGCTAGCGGGAGACGATGAGCAGTTCTTC.

This clonotype was observed a few times. The chain carries TRBV7-8 and TRBJ2-5; D uncertain. This CDR3 contains 16 residues. The ends were cut back, 4 bases at V and 3 bases at J, with 18 bases in the middle. CDR1 is SGHVS and CDR2 is FQNEAQ in the germline V gene. The CDR3 coding sequence is TGTGCCAGCAGCTCTATCCCCCTGGTGCAGGAAGAGACCCAGTACTTC. Translated, it gives CASSSIPLVQEETQYF.

The V gene is TRBV20-1, the J gene TRBJ2-7; D perhaps matches TRBD1 (6 bases). Germline V gene sequence: CDR1 DFQATT, CDR2 SNEGSKA (reference sequence). The CDR3 is 14 residues long. V dropped 6 bases and J dropped 4 bases, with 19 bases sitting between them. CDR3 bases: TGCAGTGCCCACGGGGTCCCAGGGGCATACGAGCAGTACTTC. It yields the protein CSAHGVPGAYEQYF.

This clonotype was detected a few times. V and J are TRBV29-1 and TRBJ2-1, with D possibly matching TRBD2 (6 bases). CDR3 size: 17 residues. Germline V gives CDR1 SQVTM, CDR2 ANQGSEA. Between the trimmed V and J ends, which lost 4 bases and 12 bases, there was a span of 31 bases. The CDR3 is CSVVARGVYSYNEGQFF. The CDR3 DNA follows: TGCAGCGTTGTCGCGCGGGGCGTTTATTCCTACAATGAGGGGCAGTTCTTC.

V gene TRBV28 combines with J gene TRBJ2-7, with D perhaps TRBD1 (5 bases). The J call could be wrong; TRBJ2-5 is a better fit for the DNA end. The V gene's germline CDR1 is MDHEN and CDR2 SYDVKM. This CDR3 contains 14 residues. DNA of the CDR3: TGTGCCAGCAGGTACAGGAACCCGCAAGAGACCCAGTACTTC. Its translation: CASRYRNPQETQYF.